Below, 27 T cell receptor beta chains from the same sample are listed, as sequenced in a study of regulatory T cells in long-lasting Graves disease. Sample time point: newly diagnosed GD, antithyroid drugs for less than 3 months. From RNA extracted from PBMCs, the TCR library was made. To make TCR beta libraries, researchers used iRepertoire HTBI primers and Arm-PCR of CDR3 regions. TCRdb reprocessed the multiplex PCR reads with MiXCR, giving one entry per CDR3 protein. Here the sample spans hundreds of thousands of distinct CDR3 sequences, about 13% being singletons. This same sample was also taken into another study, of T cells in Graves' hyperthyroidism and ophthalmopathy.

The source was peripheral blood mononuclear cells (PBMCs), collected at new diagnosis, from a patient treated with antithyroid drugs. The receptors come from a man younger than 45 with Graves disease.

This clonotype was found a few times. V is TRBV6-1 and J is TRBJ1-1; D perhaps matches TRBD1 (5 bases). CDR1 is MNHNS and CDR2 is SASEGT in the germline V gene. This CDR3 spans 14 amino acids. With 6 bases removed from V and 0 bases from J, the gap between germline ends came to 11 bases. Written as DNA, the CDR3 is TGTGCCAGCAGCCGGGGACCCATGAACACTGAAGCTTTCTTT. Its translation is CASSRGPMNTEAFF.

The chain recombines TRBV5-1 with TRBJ2-2; no definite D call. Germline-derived CDR1 and CDR2 are SGHRS and YFSETQ. The CDR3 length is 17 residues. With 2 bases removed from V and 2 bases from J, the gap between germline ends came to 16 bases. CDR3 in DNA: TGCGCCAGCAGCTTCCAGGACGGACGGTATAACACCGGGGAGCTGTTTTTT. Its protein is CASSFQDGRYNTGELFF.

This clonotype was seen more than once but under ten times. This rearrangement joins TRBV6-1 to TRBJ2-3, with D hard to call. The CDR3 consists of 12 residues. CDR1 is MNHNS and CDR2 is SASEGT in the germline V gene. Trimming removed 2 bases from V and 14 bases from J, with 14 bases in between. CDR3 DNA sequence: TGTGCCAGCAGTGAAAGATCTGGAAATTGGTATTTT. Translating it yields CASSERSGNWYF.

In its sample, this clonotype was seen many times. The rearrangement joins TRBV3-1 to TRBJ2-7; D not resolved. V was cut by 3 bases and J by 3 bases, with 6 bases left in between. The CDR3 extends over 12 amino acids. CDR1 and CDR2 from the germline V gene are LGHDT and YNNKEL (reference sequence). The CDR3 region is CASSQADYEQYF. DNA for the CDR3: TGTGCCAGCAGCCAGGCGGACTACGAGCAGTACTTC.

This clonotype was seen many times. The V call is TRBV20-1, the J call TRBJ2-7; 8 bases map to TRBD2. CDR1 is DFQATT, CDR2 SNEGSKA, per germline (reference sequence). The V segment lost 5 bases and the J segment 3 bases; nucleotides outside the gene matches: 9. This CDR3 has 14 amino acids. DNA for the CDR3: TGCAGTGCTTCGGTAGCGGGGAGGGTCTACGAGCAGTACTTC. It specifies CSASVAGRVYEQYF.

At least ten counts were recorded for this clonotype. The chain employs TRBV28 and TRBJ1-5, with D perhaps TRBD1 (5 bases). The CDR3 runs to 16 residues. The germline V gene encodes CDR1 MDHEN and CDR2 SYDVKM. Trimming took off 1 base at V and 7 bases at J, with 17 bases between the two ends. As DNA, the CDR3 is TGTGCCAGCAGTTTATCAGGCAGGGCGTTCGGGCAGCCCCAGCATTTT. Amino acids: CASSLSGRAFGQPQHF. The variable domain in full, with the rest retrieved from reference TRBV28 and TRBJ1-5, is DVKVTQSSRYLVKRTGEKVFLECVQDMDHENMFWYRQDPGLGLRLIYFSYDVKMKEKGDIPEGYSVSREKKERFSLILESASTNQTSMYLCASSLSGRAFGQPQHFGDGTRLSIL.

The chain links TRBV15 to TRBJ2-6, with D possibly matching TRBD2 (7 bases). The CDR3 sequence is 17 residues long. V was clipped by 2 bases and J by 0 bases, with 11 bases between them. The V gene's germline CDR1 is LNHNV and CDR2 YYDKDF (reference sequence). CDR3 sequence (DNA): TGTGCCACCAGCAGAAGGGGGGGTCACTCTGGGGCCAACGTCCTGACTTTC. Amino acids: CATSRRGGHSGANVLTF.

This clonotype was seen repeatedly, ten times or more. This rearrangement joins TRBV20-1 to TRBJ2-1; 15 positions agree with TRBD2. The CDR3 length is 13 residues. With 4 bases clipped from V and 12 bases from J, the junction kept 4 bases outside the gene matches. CDR1 is DFQATT, CDR2 SNEGSKA, per germline (reference sequence). CDR3 bases: TGCAGTGCTACTGGACTAGCGGGGGGGGGGCAGTTCTTC. This codes for CSATGLAGGGQFF.

In this sample, this clonotype turned up many times. This rearrangement joins TRBV6-1 to TRBJ2-3, with D uncertain. Germline V gives CDR1 MNHNS, CDR2 SASEGT. V was trimmed by 7 bases and J by 1 base, leaving 12 bases between them. The length of the CDR3 is 14 residues. The CDR3 loop is CASTLDGGTDTQYF. The CDR3 DNA reads TGTGCCAGCACCTTAGATGGAGGCACAGATACGCAGTATTTT.

Many counts were recorded for this clonotype. The rearrangement joins TRBV15 to TRBJ2-7, with D perhaps given as TRBD1 or TRBD2 (5 bases each). The V gene lost 5 bases and the J gene lost 2 bases, with 10 bases spanning the gap. The CDR3 sequence is 13 residues long. Looked up from germline, CDR1 is LNHNV and CDR2 is YYDKDF (reference sequence). CDR3 in DNA: TGTGCCACCAGCGCAAGGGACGCCTACGAGCAGTACTTC. This encodes CATSARDAYEQYF.

The chain joins TRBV12-3 or TRBV12-4 to TRBJ1-1; no reliable D call. Trimming removed 0 bases at V and 4 bases at J, with 9 bases between. The CDR3 totals 14 residues. The CDR3 reads CASSLAGYGTEAFF. In nucleotides, the CDR3 is TGTGCCAGCAGTTTAGCTGGGTACGGCACTGAAGCTTTCTTT.

Of note for this clonotype: Since no conserved phenylalanine or tryptophan closes the CDR3, a read error is the likely cause. V and J are TRBV2 and TRBJ2-2; TRBD2 matches at 12 bases. This CDR3 comprises 19 residues. J lost 3 bases, V lost 5 bases, and 13 bases had no gene match. CDR1 SNHLY and CDR2 FYNNEI come from the germline V gene. The CDR3 DNA follows: TGTGCCAGCAGTTACTCGTTCCTAGCGGGAGGGCCCGACACCGGGGAGCTGTTTCTT. Translated: CASSYSFLAGGPDTGELFL.

The table lists this clonotype with many counts. The rearrangement joins TRBV2 to TRBJ2-5, with D tentatively TRBD1 or TRBD2 (5 bases each). The CDR3 consists of 16 residues. V was cut by 1 base and J by 10 bases, with 22 bases left in between. Per germline, CDR1 SNHLY and CDR2 FYNNEI. CDR3 DNA sequence: TGTGCCAGCAGTGAAGAAGACAGTGGGAACGGAGGTAACCAGTACTTC. Its protein is CASSEEDSGNGGNQYF.

In its sample, this clonotype was seen many times. This chain joins TRBV24-1 and TRBJ2-2; a possible D gene is TRBD2 (5 bases). The CDR3 is made up of 19 amino acids. Germline CDR1 KGHDR, CDR2 SFDVKD. Trimming took off 0 bases at V and 0 bases at J, with 16 bases between the two ends. CDR3 sequence (DNA): TGTGCCACCAGTGATTTGGCGGGCGGACGTTCCCCGAACACCGGGGAGCTGTTTTTT. This gives the protein CATSDLAGGRSPNTGELFF.

This clonotype was observed a few times. The V call is TRBV19, the J call TRBJ1-6; 10 bases fit TRBD1. The trim removed 7 bases at V and 13 bases at J, leaving 10 bases unmatched. The germline gives CDR1 LNHDA, CDR2 SQIVND (reference sequence). The CDR3 totals 14 residues. CDR3 amino acids: CASTGTGASLPLHF. Here the CDR3 DNA reads TGTGCCAGTACTGGGACAGGGGCCTCCCTGCCCCTCCACTTT.

This clonotype has ten or more counts. V and J are TRBV20-1 and TRBJ2-7; D possibly corresponds to TRBD2 (5 bases). Germline CDR1 DFQATT, CDR2 SNEGSKA (reference sequence). The CDR3 spans 15 residues. V gave up 6 bases and J gave up 3 bases, with 21 bases separating them. The CDR3 sequence is CSAGPTMSGVYEQYF. CDR3 in DNA: TGCAGTGCGGGTCCCACGATGAGCGGTGTCTACGAGCAGTACTTC.

In nucleotides, the CDR3 is TGTGCCACTCGGAAAGAACAGGCCGAGCAGTACTTC. Protein sequence: CATRKEQAEQYF. This rearrangement joins TRBV2 to TRBJ2-5, with a weak D call TRBD1 (5 bases). The J call may be mistaken, given a closer DNA end match to TRBJ2-7. This CDR3 region has 12 residues. Germline V CDR1 and CDR2: SNHLY, FYNNEI.

This clonotype was counted at least ten times. V usage is TRBV11-2 and J usage is TRBJ2-3; perhaps TRBD2 as D (6 bases). The germline CDR1 and CDR2 sequences are SGHAT and FQNNGV. Trimming took 2 bases from V and 1 from J, leaving 19 bases between them. CDR3 length: 18 residues. The CDR3 sequence is CASSLLEGDPRGTDTQYF. CDR3 sequence (DNA): TGTGCCAGCAGCTTACTGGAGGGAGATCCGCGCGGCACAGATACGCAGTATTTT.

There are many counts of this clonotype. The V call is TRBV28, the J call TRBJ2-7; weak D call: TRBD2 (7 bases). The germline CDR1 and CDR2 sequences are MDHEN and SYDVKM. The germline V and J ends were trimmed by 2 bases and 4 bases, with 12 bases remaining between them. The CDR3 length is 14 residues. CDR3 DNA sequence: TGTGCCAGCAGTTTAAGGGGGGGGGAGTACGAGCAGTACTTC. Amino acids: CASSLRGGEYEQYF.

This clonotype was seen only a few times. V usage is TRBV29-1 and J usage is TRBJ1-1; possibly TRBD1 for D (5 bases). This CDR3 has 13 residues. Germline V gives CDR1 SQVTM, CDR2 ANQGSEA. V was clipped by 7 bases and J by 8 bases, with 20 bases between them. The CDR3 DNA reads as TGCAGCGCGCGGGACGGACCAACAATGGAAGCTTTCTTT. Translated: CSARDGPTMEAFF.

V usage is TRBV29-1 and J usage is TRBJ1-2; D ambiguous. Trimming took off 6 bases at V and 5 bases at J, with 16 bases between the two ends. CDR3 length equals 13 residues. Germline CDR1 SQVTM, CDR2 ANQGSEA. The CDR3 loop reads CSVGAAYSYGYTF. CDR3 sequence (DNA): TGCAGCGTGGGCGCAGCATATTCTTATGGCTACACCTTC.

Many counts were recorded for this clonotype. The chain has TRBV2 and TRBJ2-7; 9 positions match TRBD2. After removal of 4 bases from V and 2 bases from J, the junction contained 9 bases not matched to a gene. The CDR3 loop spans 16 amino acids. Germline assignment: CDR1 SNHLY and CDR2 FYNNEI. This chain's CDR3 is CASSGGLSGRPYEQYF. The CDR3 DNA is TGTGCCAGCAGTGGGGGCCTTAGCGGGAGACCCTACGAGCAGTACTTC.

In its sample, this clonotype was seen many times. The chain couples TRBV27 to TRBJ2-2; the D is unclear. V lost 6 bases and J lost 6, with 11 bases in between. CDR1 MNHEY and CDR2 SMNVEV come from the germline V gene (reference sequence). CDR3 length: 13 amino acids. The CDR3 nucleotides are TGTGCCAGCAGCCTTCTTCTAGCCGGGGAGCTGTTTTTT. Translation: CASSLLLAGELFF.

This clonotype has just a few counts. The chain carries TRBV2 and TRBJ2-7; D unresolved. The V gene's germline CDR1 is SNHLY and CDR2 FYNNEI. The CDR3 has 12 residues. Trimming removed 11 bases from V and 9 bases from J, with 20 bases in between. CDR3 amino acids: CAGVLLLIRQYF. DNA of the CDR3: TGTGCCGGGGTTCTCCTCTTGATCCGGCAGTACTTC.

Written as DNA, the CDR3 is TGTGCCAGCAGAACCTCATTAGAGACCCAGTACTTC. It is translated as CASRTSLETQYF. The genes are TRBV25-1 and TRBJ2-5; D ambiguous. The V and J ends lost 6 bases and 4 bases respectively, with 9 bases between them. Germline V gene sequence: CDR1 MGHDK, CDR2 SYGVNS. The CDR3 loop spans 12 amino acids.

This clonotype was detected many times. The chain couples TRBV20-1 to TRBJ1-2; possible D gene TRBD1, 5 bases. The CDR3 sequence is 16 residues long. CDR1 is DFQATT, CDR2 SNEGSKA, per germline (reference sequence). V was trimmed by 0 bases and J by 8 bases, leaving 22 bases between them. The CDR3 region has the DNA TGCAGTGCTAGAGATTGGGGTCAGGGTGCCGGGCTGGGCTACACCTTC. Its translation: CSARDWGQGAGLGYTF.

The chain recombines TRBV27 with TRBJ2-7; 10 nucleotides match TRBD1. This CDR3 contains 14 residues. Germline V gives CDR1 MNHEY, CDR2 SMNVEV (reference sequence). V shed 5 bases, J shed 4 bases, and the junction held 5 bases outside the gene matches. CDR3 amino acids: CASSRRQGAYEQYF. As DNA, the CDR3 is TGTGCCAGCAGTCGGAGACAGGGGGCTTACGAGCAGTACTTC.